This T cell receptor beta chain was obtained from a study of monozygotic twins with inflammatory bowel disease. The CDR3 totals 15 residues. The germline V gene has CDR1 LNHNV and CDR2 YYDKDF (reference sequence). After re-calling the 5' RACE reads, TCRdb lists one entry per CDR3 protein, DNA absent. Recorded here are hundreds of thousands of distinct CDR3 sequences; the top ten clones represent 5.6%. The gene calls are TRBV15 and TRBJ2-2; TCRdb indicates TRBD2, and absent DNA this call remains unverified. The sample comprised blood. This TCR was sampled from a human donor with ulcerative colitis or Crohn's disease, or a healthy co-twin of an affected twin (not recorded which). CDR3 loop: CATSRFQAGTGELFF.